The next 18 T cell receptor beta chains were all read from a single sample in a study of blood T cell repertoires in COVID-19. The method was immunoSEQ multiplex PCR; TCRdb's version includes in-frame clones alone and lacks a portion of them. The table records 190,000 or so clones, approximately 84% of them present only once. The sample comprised peripheral blood. These receptors came from a human donor with acute or convalescent COVID-19. The donor label of this sample is uncertain.

The rearrangement links TRBV12-3 or TRBV12-4 to TRBJ1-5, with D unresolved. Trimming took 1 base from V and 6 from J, leaving 7 bases between them. The CDR3 is made up of 13 amino acids. In DNA form, the CDR3 reads TGTGCCAGCAGTTTAGTTGGGAGTCAGCCCCAGCATTTT. This sequence encodes CASSLVGSQPQHF.

The rearrangement links TRBV11-2 to TRBJ2-3; 9 positions match TRBD2. CDR1 SGHAT and CDR2 FQNNGV come from the germline V gene. Trimming removed 2 bases from V and 6 bases from J; junction bases left unmatched: 9. The CDR3 runs 16 residues. CDR3 sequence (DNA): TGTGCCAGCAGCTTATATGCGGGAGGGCCTTCGGATACGCAGTATTTT. Residues: CASSLYAGGPSDTQYF.

The V call is TRBV5-6, the J call TRBJ1-1, with 7 bases aligning to TRBD1. This CDR3 comprises 18 residues. Looked up from germline, CDR1 is SGHDT and CDR2 is YYEEEE. Trimming at V came to 2 bases and at J to 5 bases, leaving 18 bases not matched to a gene. The CDR3 DNA is TGTGCCAGCAGCTTACCGGGACAGCCAACAGATTACAGGACTGAAGCTTTCTTT. This gives the protein CASSLPGQPTDYRTEAFF.

The V call is TRBV7-3, the J call TRBJ2-1; tentatively, D is TRBD2 (6 bases). Trimming removed 5 bases from V and 8 bases from J, with 16 bases in between. The germline V gene encodes CDR1 SGHTA and CDR2 FQGTGA. CDR3 length: 14 residues. This chain's CDR3 is CASSPILASDEQFF. The CDR3 coding sequence is TGTGCCAGCAGCCCTATACTAGCTAGCGATGAGCAGTTCTTC.

The rearrangement links TRBV19 to TRBJ1-1, with TRBD1 as a possible D gene (6 bases). The CDR3 spans 14 residues. Germline loops: CDR1 LNHDA, CDR2 SQIVND (reference sequence). The V end was cut by 6 bases, the J end by 4 bases, with 15 bases between. CDR3 residues: CASSRGGRGTEAFF. As DNA, the CDR3 is TGTGCCAGTAGCCGGGGGGGCAGGGGCACTGAAGCTTTCTTT.

The J gene is TRBJ2-1, the V gene TRBV3-1 (or the pseudogene TRBV3-2); unclear D gene. Germline CDR1 and CDR2: LGHDT and YNNKEL (reference sequence). CDR3 size: 15 residues. The ends were cut back, 1 base at V and 1 base at J, with 8 bases in the middle. This chain's CDR3 is CASSQVPVSYNEQFF. DNA for the CDR3: TGTGCCAGCAGCCAAGTCCCGGTGTCCTACAATGAGCAGTTCTTC.

The gene calls are TRBV4-2 and TRBJ2-3, with 7 bases that match TRBD2. The ends lost 1 base at V and 4 bases at J; junction bases unmatched: 11. The CDR3 runs 17 residues. CDR1 is LGHNA, CDR2 YNFKEQ, per germline. As DNA, the CDR3 is TGTGCCAGCAGCCAAGTCCCCAGCGGGGCGGGGGCAGATACGCAGTATTTT. This codes for CASSQVPSGAGADTQYF.

The chain links TRBV12-3 or TRBV12-4 to TRBJ2-1; D remains ambiguous. The length of the CDR3 is 11 residues. V was shortened by 7 bases and J by 9 bases, with 10 bases between the two germline ends. The DNA of the CDR3 is TGTGCCAGCACCCAGTCCCTTGAGCAGTTCTTC. Its translation: CASTQSLEQFF.

The rearrangement links TRBV6-6 to TRBJ1-5, with 8 bases that match TRBD1. Germline CDR1 is MNHNY and CDR2 is SVGAGI (reference sequence). This CDR3 spans 16 amino acids. J was trimmed by 4 bases and V by 0 bases; bases with no gene match: 5. The CDR3 region is CASSYSQGAGNQPQHF. The CDR3 DNA reads TGTGCCAGCAGTTACTCCCAGGGGGCAGGGAATCAGCCCCAGCATTTT.

This clone appeared once. This chain links TRBV29-1 with TRBJ2-7; 12 bases align to TRBD1. CDR3 length: 14 amino acids. CDR1 is SQVTM, CDR2 ANQGSEA, per germline. The ends lost 6 bases at V and 4 bases at J; junction bases unmatched: 7. CDR3 region: CSVKAGQGAYEQYF. The CDR3 DNA sequence: TGCAGCGTAAAGGCGGGACAGGGGGCTTACGAGCAGTACTTC.

The V gene is TRBV4-2, the J gene TRBJ1-2, with 8 bases identical to TRBD1. V shed 1 base, J shed 5 bases, and the junction held 9 bases outside the gene matches. The CDR3 is made up of 16 amino acids. Germline CDR1 and CDR2: LGHNA and YNFKEQ. The CDR3 is CASSQARTGGTYGYTF. The CDR3 DNA follows: TGTGCCAGCAGCCAAGCTCGCACAGGGGGTACTTATGGCTACACCTTC.

This chain links TRBV5-4 with TRBJ2-7; 9 nucleotides line up with TRBD2. The junction had 11 bases not matched to a gene; V was cut back by 2 bases and J by 5 bases. Germline-derived CDR1 and CDR2 are SGHNT and YYREEE (reference sequence). The CDR3 totals 16 residues. The CDR3 is CASSLAAREGPHEQYF. Here the CDR3 DNA reads TGTGCCAGCAGCTTAGCCGCGCGGGAGGGCCCCCACGAGCAGTACTTC.

This chain connects TRBV18 to TRBJ1-2, with 8 bases lining up with TRBD1. Looked up from germline, CDR1 is KGHSH and CDR2 is LQKENI. There are 14 residues in the CDR3. V was pared by 2 bases and J by 5 bases, with 4 bases of the junction left unmatched. The DNA of the CDR3 is TGTGCCAGCTCACCAGGGACAGGATGGTATGGCTACACCTTC. Protein product: CASSPGTGWYGYTF.

This chain uses TRBV30 with TRBJ1-2; 9 bases map to TRBD1. V was pared by 4 bases and J by 6 bases, with 9 bases of the junction left unmatched. The CDR3 has 14 residues. Germline CDR1 reads GTSNPN; CDR2 reads SVGIG (reference sequence). The CDR3 bases are TGTGCCTGGACCGCGGGACAGGGCAGGAATGGCTACACCTTC. Protein sequence: CAWTAGQGRNGYTF. The whole variable domain, filled in from reference TRBV30 and TRBJ1-2, reads SQTIHQWPATLVQPVGSPLSLECTVEGTSNPNLYWYRQAAGRGLQLLFYSVGIGQISSEVPQNLSASRPQDRQFILSSKKLLLSDSGFYLCAWTAGQGRNGYTFGSGTRLTVV.

The J gene is TRBJ2-7, the V gene TRBV11-2, with 12 bases fitting TRBD1. The CDR3 loop spans 16 amino acids. V dropped 5 bases and J dropped 2; count of bases not matched to a gene: 7. Germline values: CDR1 SGHAT, CDR2 FQNNGV. CDR3 DNA sequence: TGTGCCAGCAGCCGCCGGGACAGGGGGCAGACCTACGAGCAGTACTTC. Protein sequence: CASSRRDRGQTYEQYF.

The chain recombines TRBV4-2 with TRBJ2-7; 8 nucleotides align to TRBD1. The J segment lost 3 bases and the V segment lost 1 base, leaving 5 bases of the junction unmatched. The CDR3 sequence is 15 residues long. CDR1 and CDR2 (germline): LGHNA, YNFKEQ. The CDR3, as DNA: TGTGCCAGCAGCCAAGTTACCACAGGGGGCTACGAGCAGTACTTC. Its translation is CASSQVTTGGYEQYF.

In regard to this clone: This specimen includes other DNA sequences encoding the same CDR3. The chain joins TRBV5-4 to TRBJ2-7, with TRBD1 matching over 9 bases. This CDR3 is 14 amino acids long. Germline V lookup: CDR1 SGHNT, CDR2 YYREEE (reference sequence). After removal of 4 bases from V and 4 bases from J, the junction contained 6 bases not matched to a gene. CDR3 in DNA: TGTGCCAGCAGCCCACCGGGACAGGGATACGAGCAGTACTTC. It translates to CASSPPGQGYEQYF. Full variable domain (outside the CDR3, taken from reference TRBV5-4 and TRBJ2-7): ETGVTQSPTHLIKTRGQQVTLRCSSQSGHNTVSWYQQALGQGPQFIFQYYREEENGRGNFPPRFSGLQFPNYSSELNVNALELDDSALYLCASSPPGQGYEQYFGPGTRLTVT.

The chain recombines TRBV5-1 with TRBJ1-2, with D unresolved. V was clipped by 5 bases and J by 0 bases, with 8 bases between them. This CDR3 contains 13 residues. CDR1 SGHRS and CDR2 YFSETQ come from the germline V gene. The CDR3, as DNA: TGCGCCAGCAGGGTAGCTTCTAACTATGGCTACACCTTC. Translating it yields CASRVASNYGYTF.